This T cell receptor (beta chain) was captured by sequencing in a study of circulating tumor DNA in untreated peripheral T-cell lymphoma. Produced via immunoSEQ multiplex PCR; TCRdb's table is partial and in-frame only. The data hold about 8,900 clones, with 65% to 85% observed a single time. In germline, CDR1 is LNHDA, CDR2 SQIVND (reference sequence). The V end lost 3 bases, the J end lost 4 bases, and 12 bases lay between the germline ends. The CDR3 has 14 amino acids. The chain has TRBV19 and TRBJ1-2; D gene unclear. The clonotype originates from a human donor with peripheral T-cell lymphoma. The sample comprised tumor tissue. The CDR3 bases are TGTGCCAGTAGTATCCTAAAGACGGTCTATGGCTACACCTTC. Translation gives CASSILKTVYGYTF. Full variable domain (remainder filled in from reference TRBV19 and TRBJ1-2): DGGITQSPKYLFRKEGQNVTLSCEQNLNHDAMYWYRQDPGQGLRLIYYSQIVNDFQKGDIAEGYSVSREKKESFPLTVTSAQKNPTAFYLCASSILKTVYGYTFGSGTRLTVV.